Below, 10 T cell receptor beta chains from the same sample are listed, as sequenced in a study of blood T cell repertoires in COVID-19. TCRdb keeps only in-frame clones here, not all; method: immunoSEQ multiplex PCR. The sample records roughly 61,000 clones, less than 75% being singletons. The sequenced material came from peripheral blood. These receptors originate from a woman aged 70-85 years with acute or convalescent COVID-19.

This rearrangement joins TRBV7-3 to TRBJ2-2; D may be TRBD1 (5 bases). The V end was cut by 2 bases, the J end by 0 bases, with 16 bases between. The CDR3 consists of 18 residues. CDR1 is SGHTA and CDR2 is FQGTGA in the germline V gene. The CDR3 sequence: CASSLGAVQTANTGELFF. CDR3 DNA sequence: TGTGCCAGCAGCTTAGGGGCAGTCCAAACCGCGAACACCGGGGAGCTGTTTTTT.

A few counts support this clone. This sample includes further DNA sequences coding for the same CDR3. The rearrangement links TRBV11-1 to TRBJ1-6; maybe TRBD1 (5 bases). CDR1 and CDR2 (germline): SGHAT, FQDESV (reference sequence). The CDR3 is 14 residues long. Trimming left V 3 bases short and J 10 bases short, with 13 bases between. The CDR3 DNA follows: TGTGCCAGCAGCTTGGGGCAGGGAGGGTCACCCCTCCACTTT. Translated, it gives CASSLGQGGSPLHF.

The J gene is TRBJ2-1, the V gene TRBV6-5; D perhaps matches TRBD1 (6 bases). Germline V gene lookup returns CDR1 MNHEY and CDR2 SVGAGI. This CDR3 region has 15 residues. V was shortened by 6 bases and J by 5 bases, with 17 bases between the two germline ends. The CDR3 sequence: CASSHLTQGHNEQFF. The DNA of the CDR3 is TGTGCCAGCAGCCACCTCACTCAGGGGCACAATGAGCAGTTCTTC.

There are a few counts of this clone. The genes are TRBV6-6 and TRBJ2-2, with 9 bases matching TRBD2. The CDR3 runs to 20 residues. Germline lookup yields CDR1 MNHNY and CDR2 SVGAGI (reference sequence). Trimming cost V 5 bases and J 7 bases; bases outside gene matches: 23. CDR3 coding DNA: TGTGCCAGCAGTCCTCCGACCCAGCGGGGGGCCGTTATCTCTGGCGGGGAGCTGTTTTTT. It encodes CASSPPTQRGAVISGGELFF.

The genes are TRBV19 and TRBJ1-2, with a tentative D call TRBD1 (6 bases). V gave up 7 bases and J gave up 3 bases, with 24 bases separating them. The germline V gene encodes CDR1 LNHDA and CDR2 SQIVND (reference sequence). There are 17 residues in the CDR3. CDR3 sequence: CASTPRGDTPAYYGYTF. CDR3 sequence (DNA): TGTGCCAGTACCCCTCGGGGGGACACACCTGCTTACTATGGCTACACCTTC.

The chain couples TRBV24-1 to TRBJ1-5; D perhaps matches TRBD1 (6 bases). The CDR3 loop spans 13 amino acids. The V end was cut by 8 bases, the J end by 6 bases, with 13 bases between. Germline values: CDR1 KGHDR, CDR2 SFDVKD. The CDR3 nucleotides are TGTGCCACCAAGGAGGGGGAGGGTCAGCCCCAGCATTTT. Translated: CATKEGEGQPQHF.

This rearrangement joins TRBV5-5 to TRBJ2-5, with 8 bases identical to TRBD2. Germline CDR1 SGHKS, CDR2 YYEKEE (reference sequence). This CDR3 has 16 amino acids. The ends lost 7 bases at V and 5 bases at J; junction bases unmatched: 16. CDR3 in DNA: TGTGCCAGCGGTAAAGCGGGGGCCCCCGAGAGGGAGACCCAGTACTTC. Residues: CASGKAGAPERETQYF.

In nucleotides, the CDR3 is TGCGCCAGCAGCCAAGGAGGGCCCAATGAGCAGTTCTTC. Its translation: CASSQGGPNEQFF. The V gene is TRBV4-1, the J gene TRBJ2-1; D perhaps matches TRBD2 (5 bases). The germline V gene encodes CDR1 MGHRA and CDR2 YSYEKL. The CDR3 runs 13 residues. V dropped 1 base and J dropped 6 bases, with 7 bases sitting between them.

The chain couples TRBV3-1 (or the pseudogene TRBV3-2) to TRBJ2-2; D is possibly TRBD1 (5 bases). Trimming took off 3 bases at V and 2 bases at J, with 10 bases between the two ends. The CDR3 totals 15 residues. The germline V gene has CDR1 LGHDT and CDR2 YNNKEL (reference sequence). The CDR3 sequence: CASSHYGANTGELFF. CDR3 nucleotides: TGTGCCAGCAGCCACTATGGGGCTAACACCGGGGAGCTGTTTTTT.

The chain joins TRBV7-9 to TRBJ2-1, with 9 bases fitting TRBD1. J gave up 8 bases and V 0 bases, and 5 bases lay outside the gene matches. The CDR3 length is 15 residues. From germline, CDR1 is SEHNR and CDR2 FQNEAQ (reference sequence). The CDR3 loop is CASSLAGTGSDEQFF. The CDR3 nucleotides are TGTGCCAGCAGCTTAGCCGGGACAGGGTCGGATGAGCAGTTCTTC.